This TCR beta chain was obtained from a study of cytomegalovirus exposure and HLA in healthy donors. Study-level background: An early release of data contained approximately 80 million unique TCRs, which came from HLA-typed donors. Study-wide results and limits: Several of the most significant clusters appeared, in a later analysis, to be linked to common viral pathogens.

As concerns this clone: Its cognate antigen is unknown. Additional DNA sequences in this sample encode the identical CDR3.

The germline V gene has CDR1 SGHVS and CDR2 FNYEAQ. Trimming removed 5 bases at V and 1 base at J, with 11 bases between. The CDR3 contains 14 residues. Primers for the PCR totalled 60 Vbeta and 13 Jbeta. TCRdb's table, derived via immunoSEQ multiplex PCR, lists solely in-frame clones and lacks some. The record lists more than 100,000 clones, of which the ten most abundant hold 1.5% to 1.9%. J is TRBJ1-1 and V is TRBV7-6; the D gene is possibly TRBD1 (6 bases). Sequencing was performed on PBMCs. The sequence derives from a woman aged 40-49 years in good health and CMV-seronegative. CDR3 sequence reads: CASSPQTGNTEAFF. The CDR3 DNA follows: TGTGCCAGCAGCCCGCAGACAGGGAACACTGAAGCTTTCTTT.